Sequencing of this TCR beta chain was carried out in a study of blood T cell repertoires in COVID-19. In the study overall: Both acute and convalescent COVID-19 samples were obtained from the United States, Italy and Spain. Sample material is recorded as cDNA or gDNA derived from T cells, B-cell-depleted T cells, or PBMCs.

Original processing notes: For nucleated cells, counts were estimated from reference gene primer amplification. Some clones are missing from TCRdb's copy, which holds only in-frame ones; the method was immunoSEQ multiplex PCR. V, J and clone size derive from that table, while D and trimming were established from the DNA sequence. Altogether approximately 300,000 clones are present, about 90% being singletons, with the ten largest covering about 4%. V was clipped by 0 bases and J by 9 bases; unmatched bases: 14. Germline-derived CDR1 and CDR2 are SGHVS and FQNEAQ. CDR3 length: 17 residues. The V and J genes are TRBV7-8 and TRBJ2-1; 7 nucleotides align to TRBD2. The sequence came from a woman aged 35 to 49 with acute or convalescent COVID-19. Sequences were obtained from peripheral blood. Here the CDR3 reads CASSLAGAGGGLGEQFF. CDR3 coding DNA: TGTGCCAGCAGCTTAGCTGGGGCTGGCGGGGGTCTTGGTGAGCAGTTCTTC.